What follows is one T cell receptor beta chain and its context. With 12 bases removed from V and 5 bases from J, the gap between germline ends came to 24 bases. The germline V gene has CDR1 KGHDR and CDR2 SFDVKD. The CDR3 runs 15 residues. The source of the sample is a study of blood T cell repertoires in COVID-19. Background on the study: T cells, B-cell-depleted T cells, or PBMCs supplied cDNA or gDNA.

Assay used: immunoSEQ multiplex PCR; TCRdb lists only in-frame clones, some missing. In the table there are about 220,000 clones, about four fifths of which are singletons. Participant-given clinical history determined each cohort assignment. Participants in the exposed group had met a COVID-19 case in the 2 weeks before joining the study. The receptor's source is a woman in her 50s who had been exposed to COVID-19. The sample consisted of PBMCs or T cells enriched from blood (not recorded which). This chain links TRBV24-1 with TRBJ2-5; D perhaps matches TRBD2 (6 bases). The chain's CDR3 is CAAPAPGDQVETQYF. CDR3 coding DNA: TGTGCCGCCCCCGCCCCGGGGGACCAAGTGGAGACCCAGTACTTC.